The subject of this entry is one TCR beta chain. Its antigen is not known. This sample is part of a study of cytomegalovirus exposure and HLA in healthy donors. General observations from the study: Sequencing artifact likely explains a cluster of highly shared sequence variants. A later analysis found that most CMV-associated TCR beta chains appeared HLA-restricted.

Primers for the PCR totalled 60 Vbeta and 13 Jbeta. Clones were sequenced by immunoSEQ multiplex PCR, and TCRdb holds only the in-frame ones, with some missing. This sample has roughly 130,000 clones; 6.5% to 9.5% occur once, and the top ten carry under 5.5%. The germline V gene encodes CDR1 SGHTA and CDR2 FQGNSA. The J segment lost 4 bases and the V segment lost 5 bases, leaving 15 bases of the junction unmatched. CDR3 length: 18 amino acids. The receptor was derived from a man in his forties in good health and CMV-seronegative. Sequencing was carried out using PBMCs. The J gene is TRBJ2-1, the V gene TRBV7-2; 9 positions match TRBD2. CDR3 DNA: TGTGCCAGCAGCGCCAAGCGGGGGGCTCGGGGCACTTACAATGAGCAGTTCTTC. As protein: CASSAKRGARGTYNEQFF. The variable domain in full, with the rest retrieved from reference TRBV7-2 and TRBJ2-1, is GAGVSQSPSNKVTEKGKDVELRCDPISGHTALYWYRQSLGQGLEFLIYFQGNSAPDKSGLPSDRFSAERTGGSVSTLTIQRTQQEDSAVYLCASSAKRGARGTYNEQFFGPGTRLTVL.